The present T cell receptor beta chain was sequenced within a study of shared clonotypes between healthy human individuals. Findings of the study overall: Between several donors, naive CD4 clonotypes were shared at a level of approximately 5%.

Using immunoSEQ multiplex PCR, the repertoire was profiled, and TCRdb retains in-frame clones only, with some absent. The table shows millions of clones, with just under 95% occurring only once. Naive CD8 populations comprised CD45RO-negative cells positively selected for CCR7, excluding terminally differentiated effector memory CD45RA+ cells. Points on this clone: What it recognizes is unknown.

The origin of this receptor is a man between 18 and 35 years old in good health. Sequencing input: naive CD8+ T cells sorted from blood.

The CDR3 loop is CASSSGQGIETQYF. In nucleotides, the CDR3 is TGTGCCAGCAGCTCCGGACAGGGGATAGAGACCCAGTACTTC. The chain links TRBV6-5 to TRBJ2-5; 9 nucleotides line up with TRBD1. The CDR3 is 14 amino acids. The germline V gene has CDR1 MNHEY and CDR2 SVGAGI. V dropped 6 bases and J dropped 4; count of bases not matched to a gene: 6.